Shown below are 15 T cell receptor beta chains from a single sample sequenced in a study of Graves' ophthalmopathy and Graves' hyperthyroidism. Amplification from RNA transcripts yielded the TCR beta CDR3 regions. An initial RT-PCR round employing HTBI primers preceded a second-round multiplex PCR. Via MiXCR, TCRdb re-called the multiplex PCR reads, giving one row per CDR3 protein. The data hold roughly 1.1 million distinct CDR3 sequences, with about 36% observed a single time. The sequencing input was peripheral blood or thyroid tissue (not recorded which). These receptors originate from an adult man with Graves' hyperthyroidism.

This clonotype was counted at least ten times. The CDR3 here is CAISVRHQPGELFF. The DNA of the CDR3 is TGTGCCATCAGTGTCAGGCACCAACCCGGGGAGCTGTTTTTT. The chain links TRBV10-3 to TRBJ2-2; no definite D call. This CDR3 is built from 14 residues. The germline V gene encodes CDR1 ENHRY and CDR2 SYGVKD. The V gene lost 4 bases and the J gene lost 6 bases, with 12 bases spanning the gap.

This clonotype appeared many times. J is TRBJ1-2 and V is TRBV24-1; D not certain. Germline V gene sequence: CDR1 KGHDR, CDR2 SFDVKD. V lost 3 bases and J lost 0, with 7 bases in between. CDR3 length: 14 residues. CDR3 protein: CATSDAQANYGYTF. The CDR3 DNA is TGTGCCACCAGTGATGCCCAAGCTAACTATGGCTACACCTTC.

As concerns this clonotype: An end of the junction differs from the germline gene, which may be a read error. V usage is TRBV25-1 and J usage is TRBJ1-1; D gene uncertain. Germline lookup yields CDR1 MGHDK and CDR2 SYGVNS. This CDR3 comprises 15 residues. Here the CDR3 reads CASSLGRVAGTEVFF. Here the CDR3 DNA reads TGTGCCAGCAGTTTAGGTCGGGTGGCGGGCACCGAAGTTTTCTTT.

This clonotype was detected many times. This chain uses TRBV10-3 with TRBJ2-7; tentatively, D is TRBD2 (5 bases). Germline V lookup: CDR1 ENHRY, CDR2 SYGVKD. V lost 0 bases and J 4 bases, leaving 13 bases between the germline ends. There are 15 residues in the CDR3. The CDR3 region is CAISESEDLAYEQYF. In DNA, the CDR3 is TGTGCCATCAGTGAGTCGGAGGACCTCGCTTACGAGCAGTACTTC.

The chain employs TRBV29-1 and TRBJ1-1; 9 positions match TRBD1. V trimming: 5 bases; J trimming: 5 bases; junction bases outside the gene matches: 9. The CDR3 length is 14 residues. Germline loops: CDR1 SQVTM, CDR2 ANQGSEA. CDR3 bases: TGCAGCGTTTCTAATAGACAGGGGGGTACTGAAGCTTTCTTT. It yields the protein CSVSNRQGGTEAFF.

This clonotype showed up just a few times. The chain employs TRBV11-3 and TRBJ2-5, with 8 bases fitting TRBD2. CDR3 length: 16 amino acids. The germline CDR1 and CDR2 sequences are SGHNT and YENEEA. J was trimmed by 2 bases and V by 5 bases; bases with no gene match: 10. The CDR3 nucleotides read TGTGCCAGCAGCCTCAGCGGCGGGGGGTCACAAGAGACCCAGTACTTC. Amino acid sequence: CASSLSGGGSQETQYF.

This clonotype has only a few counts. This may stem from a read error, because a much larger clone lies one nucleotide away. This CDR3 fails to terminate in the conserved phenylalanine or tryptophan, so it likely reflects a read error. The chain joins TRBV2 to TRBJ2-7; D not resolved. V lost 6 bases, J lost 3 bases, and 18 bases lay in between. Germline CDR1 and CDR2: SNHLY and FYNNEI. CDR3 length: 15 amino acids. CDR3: CASSLEVGIVYEQYL. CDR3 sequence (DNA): TGTGCCAGCAGCTTAGAGGTTGGAATAGTCTACGAGCAGTACCTC.

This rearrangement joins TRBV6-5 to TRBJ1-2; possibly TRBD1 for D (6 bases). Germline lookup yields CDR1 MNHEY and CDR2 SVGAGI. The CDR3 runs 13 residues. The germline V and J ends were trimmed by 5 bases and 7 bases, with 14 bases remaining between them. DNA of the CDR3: TGTGCCAGCAGTCCGACAGGCATCTCTGGCTACACCTTC. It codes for CASSPTGISGYTF.

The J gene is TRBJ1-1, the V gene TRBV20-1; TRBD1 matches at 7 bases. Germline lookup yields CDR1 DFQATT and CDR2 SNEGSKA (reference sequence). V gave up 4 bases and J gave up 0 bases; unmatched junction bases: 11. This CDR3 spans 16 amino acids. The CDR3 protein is CSAKDLGTAMNTEAFF. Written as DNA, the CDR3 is TGCAGTGCTAAAGATCTTGGGACAGCCATGAACACTGAAGCTTTCTTT.

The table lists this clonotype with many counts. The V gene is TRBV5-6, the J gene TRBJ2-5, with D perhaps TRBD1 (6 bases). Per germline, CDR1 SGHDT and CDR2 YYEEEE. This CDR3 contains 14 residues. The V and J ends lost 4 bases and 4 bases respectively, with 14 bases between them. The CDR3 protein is CASSQSTGRETQYF. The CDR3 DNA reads TGTGCCAGCAGCCAGAGCACAGGGCGAGAGACCCAGTACTTC. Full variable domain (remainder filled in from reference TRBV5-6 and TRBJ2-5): DAGVTQSPTHLIKTRGQQVTLRCSPKSGHDTVSWYQQALGQGPQFIFQYYEEEERQRGNFPDRFSGHQFPNYSSELNVNALLLGDSALYLCASSQSTGRETQYFGPGTRLLVL.

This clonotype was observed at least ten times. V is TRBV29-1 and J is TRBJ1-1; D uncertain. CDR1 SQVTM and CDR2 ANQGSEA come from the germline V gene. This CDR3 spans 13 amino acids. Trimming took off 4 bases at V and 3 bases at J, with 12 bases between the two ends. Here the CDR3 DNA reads TGCAGCGTTGTTGGAGCGGGAGACACTGAAGCTTTCTTT. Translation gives CSVVGAGDTEAFF.

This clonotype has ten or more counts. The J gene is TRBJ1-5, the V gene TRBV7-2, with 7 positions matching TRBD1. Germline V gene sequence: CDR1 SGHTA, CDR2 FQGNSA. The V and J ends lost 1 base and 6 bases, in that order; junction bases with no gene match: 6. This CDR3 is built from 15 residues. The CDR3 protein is CASSLGDSPVQPQHF. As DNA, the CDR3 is TGTGCCAGCAGCTTAGGGGACAGCCCCGTTCAGCCCCAGCATTTT. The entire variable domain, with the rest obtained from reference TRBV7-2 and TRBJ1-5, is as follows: GAGVSQSPSNKVTEKGKDVELRCDPISGHTALYWYRQSLGQGLEFLIYFQGNSAPDKSGLPSDRFSAERTGGSVSTLTIQRTQQEDSAVYLCASSLGDSPVQPQHFGDGTRLSIL.

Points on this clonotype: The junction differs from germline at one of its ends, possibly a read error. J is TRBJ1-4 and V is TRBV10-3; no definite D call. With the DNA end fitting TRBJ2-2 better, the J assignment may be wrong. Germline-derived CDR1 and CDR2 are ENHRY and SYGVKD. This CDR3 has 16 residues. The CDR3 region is CASSDLLGKDTGELFF. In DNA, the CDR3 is TGTGCCAGCAGTGACCTCTTGGGGAAGGACACCGGGGAGCTGTTTTTT.

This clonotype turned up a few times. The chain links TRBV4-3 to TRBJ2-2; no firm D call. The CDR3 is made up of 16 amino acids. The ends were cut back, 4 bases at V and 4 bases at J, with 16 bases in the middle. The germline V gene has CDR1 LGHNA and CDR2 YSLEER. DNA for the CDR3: TGCGCCAGCAGCCGGACCGGACGTTCTAGCACCGGGGAGCTGTTTTTT. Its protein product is CASSRTGRSSTGELFF.

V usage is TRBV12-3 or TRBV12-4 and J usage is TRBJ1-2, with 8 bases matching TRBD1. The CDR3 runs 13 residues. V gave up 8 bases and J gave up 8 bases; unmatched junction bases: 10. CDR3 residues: CASVGDRTGGYTF. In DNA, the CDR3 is TGTGCCAGCGTTGGGGACAGGACGGGAGGCTACACCTTC.